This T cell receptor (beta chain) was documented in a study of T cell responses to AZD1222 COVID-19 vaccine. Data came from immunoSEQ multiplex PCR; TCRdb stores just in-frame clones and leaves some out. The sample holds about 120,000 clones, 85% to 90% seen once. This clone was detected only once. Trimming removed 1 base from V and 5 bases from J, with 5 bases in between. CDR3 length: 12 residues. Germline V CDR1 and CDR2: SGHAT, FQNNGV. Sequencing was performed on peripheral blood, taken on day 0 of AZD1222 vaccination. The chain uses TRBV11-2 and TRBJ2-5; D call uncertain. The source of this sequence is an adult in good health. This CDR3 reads CASSLGRETQYF. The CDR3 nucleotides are TGTGCCAGCAGCTTAGGTCGGGAGACCCAGTACTTC.